This T cell receptor (beta chain) was obtained from a study of control samples from healthy donors and cancer patients (dated by TCRdb to 2020 to 2022). This clone came up once. This clone's antigen is unknown. Per-base qualities were not stored, and no clone one base away is much larger. Compared with germline, V lacks 1 base and J lacks 5 bases; bases without a gene match: 4. The germline V gene provides CDR1 SGDLS and CDR2 YYNGEE. The CDR3, from cysteine to phenylalanine, totals 14 residues. Just the 42-base CDR3 DNA is kept, in frame starting at base 1. Libraries were prepared through the immunoSEQ multiplex PCR assay. TCRdb provides this immuneACCESS table in a form limited to in-frame rearrangements. Some clones are lacking; in checked studies, under half of them reflect an unresolved V gene, and why the rest are absent is not known. The sample yields about 95,000 clones; around four fifths were counted once. Roughly 18% of the sample lies in the top ten.

The chain is encoded by TRBV9 joined to TRBJ2-7, with 9 bases in between that match TRBD1. The TCR was taken from a man aged 30 to 39 in good health. Sequenced input: blood. The nucleotides read TGTGCCAGCAGCGTACAGGACAGGGGTGACGAGCAGTACTTC. It encodes CASSVQDRGDEQYF.